This T cell receptor (beta chain) was identified in a study of PD-1 blockade in classical Hodgkin lymphoma. On the study more broadly: Nivolumab dosed at 3 mg/kg went to patients intravenously every 2 weeks. Study-wide findings and caveats: CD4+ TCR diversity climbed significantly by C4D1, unlike CD8+ TCR diversity. Reports described newly diagnosed patients as having lower baseline TCR diversity than healthy donors.

Note on this clone: What it binds is unknown.

This CDR3 has 17 residues. The V gene lost 3 bases and the J gene lost 0 bases, with 12 bases spanning the gap. CDR1 and CDR2 (germline): LNHDA, SQIVND (reference sequence). Sequenced by immunoSEQ multiplex PCR; TCRdb stores in-frame clones only, minus some. The profile covers 20,000 to 25,000 clones, with 60% to 75% appearing a single time and around 21% taken by the ten largest. The sample's time point: cycle 4 day 1 (C4D1), after 6 weeks of nivolumab. All the patients suffered relapse after autologous stem cell transplantation, and brentuximab vedotin exposure differed. Classification of best responses gave complete response, partial response or progressive disease.

V and J are TRBV19 and TRBJ1-6, with D uncertain. The clonotype comes from a human donor with classical Hodgkin lymphoma. The sequencing here drew on peripheral blood mononuclear cells (PBMCs), taken before the fourth cycle of nivolumab. The CDR3 is CASSIWRSSSYNSPLHF. The CDR3 nucleotides are TGTGCCAGTAGTATTTGGCGGAGTAGCTCCTATAATTCACCCCTCCACTTT.